The 14 T cell receptor beta chains given below trace back to one sample, sequenced in a study of CD8+ T cells in alopecia areata. Described treatment: oral pan-JAK inhibitor, 5-10 mg twice daily. Following RNA extraction, reverse transcription yielded cDNA that acted as the sequencing template. Sequencing was performed with immunoSEQ multiplex PCR; in TCRdb, only in-frame clones are kept and a portion is missing. The data show 95,000 to 100,000 clones, about 60% seen once. Specimen: CD8+ T cells sorted from blood, collected at roughly week 58, from a patient treated with tofacitinib. The receptor source for this set is a human donor with alopecia areata.

The chain carries TRBV5-1 and TRBJ2-2, with TRBD1 identical over 9 bases. The V gene's germline CDR1 is SGHRS and CDR2 YFSETQ. With V trimmed by 3 bases and J by 0 bases, 3 bases remained unmatched. This CDR3 spans 16 amino acids. The CDR3 coding sequence is TGCGCCAGCAGCTACTGGACAGGGGCGAACACCGGGGAGCTGTTTTTT. Its protein is CASSYWTGANTGELFF.

V gene TRBV30 combines with J gene TRBJ2-7; 9 bases fit TRBD2. V lost 3 bases, J lost 5 bases, and 8 bases stayed unmatched. Germline CDR1 GTSNPN, CDR2 SVGIG (reference sequence). This CDR3 has 14 amino acids. This CDR3 reads CAWSPSGAGNEQYF. The DNA of the CDR3 is TGTGCCTGGAGCCCTAGCGGGGCTGGCAACGAGCAGTACTTC.

The rearrangement uses TRBV2 and TRBJ1-2, with D unresolved. The CDR3 totals 11 residues. The germline gives CDR1 SNHLY, CDR2 FYNNEI. The ends were cut back, 8 bases at V and 7 bases at J, with 11 bases in the middle. CDR3 sequence: CASDPGPGYTF. In DNA, the CDR3 is TGTGCCAGCGATCCGGGCCCTGGCTACACCTTC.

Comments on this clone: The sample has other DNA sequences that encode this CDR3 too. This chain joins TRBV9 and TRBJ2-1; D is uncertain. V was shortened by 3 bases and J by 6 bases, with 1 base between the two germline ends. Germline CDR1 and CDR2: SGDLS and YYNGEE. There are 10 residues in the CDR3. CDR3 amino acids: CASSGNEQFF. The CDR3 bases are TGTGCCAGCAGCGGCAATGAGCAGTTCTTC.

The chain has TRBV4-1 and TRBJ2-5, with TRBD1 identical over 7 bases. This CDR3 has 16 residues. With V trimmed by 2 bases and J by 3 bases, 9 bases remained unmatched. CDR1 is MGHRA, CDR2 YSYEKL, per germline. CDR3 in DNA: TGCGCCAGCAGCCAACCCCTGACAGGGAGTAAAGAGACCCAGTACTTC. Encoded protein: CASSQPLTGSKETQYF.

The chain links TRBV29-1 to TRBJ2-7; TRBD1 is a possible D gene (7 bases). The CDR3 contains 16 residues. CDR1 is SQVTM, CDR2 ANQGSEA, per germline. V was cut by 4 bases and J by 3 bases, with 22 bases left in between. CDR3 in amino acids: CSVGGGGGLNDYEQYF. In nucleotides, the CDR3 is TGCAGCGTTGGAGGTGGAGGGGGCTTAAACGACTACGAGCAGTACTTC.

The chain has TRBV2 and TRBJ2-3; the match to TRBD2 covers 7 bases. CDR1 and CDR2 (germline): SNHLY, FYNNEI. V gave up 9 bases and J gave up 3 bases; unmatched junction bases: 24. This CDR3 region has 19 residues. Here the CDR3 reads CARQLGDPLGSRGTDTQYF. CDR3 DNA: TGTGCCAGACAATTGGGGGATCCCCTGGGCTCGCGGGGGACAGATACGCAGTATTTT.

This clone was found once. This chain links TRBV7-7 with TRBJ2-5; D is unresolved. The CDR3 is made up of 16 amino acids. CDR1 and CDR2 from the germline V gene are SSHAT and FNYEAQ (reference sequence). The V end was cut by 1 base, the J end by 5 bases, with 17 bases between. The CDR3 sequence is CASSLEARGPRETQYF. CDR3 nucleotide sequence: TGTGCCAGCAGCTTAGAGGCGCGAGGTCCCCGGGAGACCCAGTACTTC.

This chain joins TRBV7-9 and TRBJ1-1; D gene uncertain. Germline CDR1 SEHNR, CDR2 FQNEAQ (reference sequence). CDR3 length equals 13 residues. Between the trimmed V and J ends, which lost 3 bases and 5 bases, there was a span of 10 bases. The CDR3 sequence is CASSFGGKTEAFF. CDR3 in DNA: TGTGCCAGCAGCTTTGGCGGGAAGACTGAAGCTTTCTTT.

The rearrangement uses TRBV5-1 and TRBJ1-5; 8 bases line up with TRBD1. The CDR3 runs to 15 residues. Trimming took 0 bases from V and 7 from J; bases not matched to a gene: 6. Germline assignment: CDR1 SGHRS and CDR2 YFSETQ. CDR3 loop: CASSLDRGDGQPQHF. The DNA for the CDR3 is TGCGCCAGCAGCTTGGACAGGGGGGATGGCCAGCCCCAGCATTTT.

This chain uses TRBV27 with TRBJ2-3; 8 nucleotides align to TRBD1. Germline V lookup: CDR1 MNHEY, CDR2 SMNVEV (reference sequence). With 4 bases clipped from V and 1 base from J, the junction kept 10 bases outside the gene matches. The CDR3 is made up of 17 amino acids. CDR3: CASSSPGQGQGTDTQYF. The CDR3 DNA reads as TGTGCCAGCAGTTCCCCCGGACAGGGACAAGGCACAGATACGCAGTATTTT.

J is TRBJ2-3 and V is TRBV2; no firm D call. The CDR3 totals 13 residues. V was pared by 3 bases and J by 6 bases, with 10 bases between. From germline, CDR1 is SNHLY and CDR2 FYNNEI. CDR3 bases: TGTGCCAGCAGTGAGGCCGCTCCCGATACGCAGTATTTT. It translates to CASSEAAPDTQYF.

Comments on this clone: Other DNA sequences in the sample encode the same CDR3. The chain employs TRBV13 and TRBJ1-6; D unclear. This CDR3 spans 12 amino acids. Trimming pared 8 bases from V and 9 bases from J, leaving 11 bases between. CDR1 is PRHDT and CDR2 is FYEKMQ in the germline V gene (reference sequence). The CDR3 sequence: CASQLMASPLHF. The CDR3 DNA reads as TGTGCCAGCCAGCTTATGGCTTCACCCCTCCACTTT.

The rearrangement joins TRBV4-1 to TRBJ1-5; D is perhaps TRBD1 (5 bases). The germline V gene encodes CDR1 MGHRA and CDR2 YSYEKL. The ends were cut back, 0 bases at V and 9 bases at J, with 12 bases in the middle. The CDR3 loop spans 14 amino acids. CDR3 protein: CASSQDRTQGPQHF. The DNA for the CDR3 is TGCGCCAGCAGCCAAGATCGGACGCAGGGGCCCCAGCATTTT.